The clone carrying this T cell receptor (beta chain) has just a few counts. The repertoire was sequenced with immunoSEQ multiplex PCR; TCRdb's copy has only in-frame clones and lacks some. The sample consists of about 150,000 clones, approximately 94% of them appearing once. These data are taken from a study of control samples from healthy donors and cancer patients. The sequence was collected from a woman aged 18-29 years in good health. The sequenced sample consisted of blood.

DNA for the CDR3: TGTGCCAGCAGCTTAGGCGACAGGGCTGGAAACACCATATATTTT. Its translation is CASSLGDRAGNTIYF. J is TRBJ1-3 and V is TRBV7-9; 7 positions match TRBD1. With 1 base clipped from V and 2 bases from J, the junction kept 2 bases outside the gene matches. This CDR3 is 15 amino acids long. The germline V gene encodes CDR1 SEHNR and CDR2 FQNEAQ (reference sequence).